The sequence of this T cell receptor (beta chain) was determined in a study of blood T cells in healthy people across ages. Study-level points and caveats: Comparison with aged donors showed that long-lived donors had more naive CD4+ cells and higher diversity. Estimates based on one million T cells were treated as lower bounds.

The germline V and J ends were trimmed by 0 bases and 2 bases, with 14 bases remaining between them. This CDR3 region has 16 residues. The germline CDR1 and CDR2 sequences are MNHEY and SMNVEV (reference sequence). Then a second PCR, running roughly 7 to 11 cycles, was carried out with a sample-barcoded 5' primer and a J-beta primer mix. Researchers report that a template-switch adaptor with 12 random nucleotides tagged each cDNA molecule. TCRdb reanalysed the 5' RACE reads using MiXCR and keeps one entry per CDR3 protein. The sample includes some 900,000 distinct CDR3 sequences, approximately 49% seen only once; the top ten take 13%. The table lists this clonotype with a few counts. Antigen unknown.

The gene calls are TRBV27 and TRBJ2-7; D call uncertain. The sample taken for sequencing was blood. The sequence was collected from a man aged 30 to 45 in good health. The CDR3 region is CASSLSVAGLTYEQYF. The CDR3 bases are TGTGCCAGCAGTTTATCGGTCGCAGGCCTAACCTACGAGCAGTACTTC.